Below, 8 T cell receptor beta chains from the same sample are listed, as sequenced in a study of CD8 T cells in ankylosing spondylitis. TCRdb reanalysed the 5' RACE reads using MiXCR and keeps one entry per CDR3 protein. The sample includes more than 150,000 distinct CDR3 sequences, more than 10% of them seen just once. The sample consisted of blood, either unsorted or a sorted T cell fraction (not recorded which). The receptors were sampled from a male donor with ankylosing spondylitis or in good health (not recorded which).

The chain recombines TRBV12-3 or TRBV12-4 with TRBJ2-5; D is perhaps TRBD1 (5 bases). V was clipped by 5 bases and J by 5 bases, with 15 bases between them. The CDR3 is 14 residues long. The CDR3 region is CASSPPQGWETQYF. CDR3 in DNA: TGTGCCAGCAGTCCCCCCCAGGGATGGGAGACCCAGTACTTC.

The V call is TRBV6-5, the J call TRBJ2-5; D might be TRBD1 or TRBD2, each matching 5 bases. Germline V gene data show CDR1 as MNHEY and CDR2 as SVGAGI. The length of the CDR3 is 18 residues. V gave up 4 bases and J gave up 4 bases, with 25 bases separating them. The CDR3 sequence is CASSSDGTVASSRETQYF. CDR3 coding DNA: TGTGCCAGCAGTTCCGACGGGACGGTAGCGAGTAGCAGAGAGACCCAGTACTTC.

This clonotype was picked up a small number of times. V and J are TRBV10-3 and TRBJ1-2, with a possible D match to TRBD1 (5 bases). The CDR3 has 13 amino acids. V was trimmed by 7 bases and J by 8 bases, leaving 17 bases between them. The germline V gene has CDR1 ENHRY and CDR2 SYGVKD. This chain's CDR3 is CAITTGRSEGYTF. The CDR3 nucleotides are TGTGCCATCACTACGGGGCGTTCGGAGGGCTACACCTTC.

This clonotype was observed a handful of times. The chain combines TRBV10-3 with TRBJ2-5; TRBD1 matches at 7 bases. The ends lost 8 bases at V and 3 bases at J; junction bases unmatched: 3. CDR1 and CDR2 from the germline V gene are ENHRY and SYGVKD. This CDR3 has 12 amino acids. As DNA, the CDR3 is TGTGCCATCTCCGGGACAGAAGAGACCCAGTACTTC. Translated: CAISGTEETQYF.

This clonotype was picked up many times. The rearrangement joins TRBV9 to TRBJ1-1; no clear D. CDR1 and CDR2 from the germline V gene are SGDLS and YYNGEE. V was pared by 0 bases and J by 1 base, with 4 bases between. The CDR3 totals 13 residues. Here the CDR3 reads CASSVAGNTEAFF. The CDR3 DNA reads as TGTGCCAGCAGCGTAGCAGGGAACACTGAAGCTTTCTTT.

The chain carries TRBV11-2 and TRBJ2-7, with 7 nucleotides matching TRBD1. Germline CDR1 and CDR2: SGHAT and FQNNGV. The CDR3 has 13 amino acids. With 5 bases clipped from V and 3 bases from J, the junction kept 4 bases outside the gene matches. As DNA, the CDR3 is TGTGCCAGCAGCCCACAGGGGTTCTACGAGCAGTACTTC. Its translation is CASSPQGFYEQYF.

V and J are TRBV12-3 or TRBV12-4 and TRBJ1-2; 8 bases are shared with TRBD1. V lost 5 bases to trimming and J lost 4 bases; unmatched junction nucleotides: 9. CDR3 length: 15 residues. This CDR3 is CASSPTTGASYGYTF. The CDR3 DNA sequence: TGTGCCAGCAGTCCTACGACAGGGGCTTCCTATGGCTACACCTTC.

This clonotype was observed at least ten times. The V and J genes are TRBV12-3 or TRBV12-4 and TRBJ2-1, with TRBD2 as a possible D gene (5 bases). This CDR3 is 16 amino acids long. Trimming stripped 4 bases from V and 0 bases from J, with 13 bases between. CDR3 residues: CASSSLALSSYNEQFF. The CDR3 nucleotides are TGTGCCAGCAGTTCGTTAGCGCTGAGCTCCTACAATGAGCAGTTCTTC.